This T cell receptor beta chain was captured in a study of blood T cell repertoires in COVID-19. Per germline, CDR1 SGHRS and CDR2 YFSETQ. This CDR3 contains 15 residues. V shed 7 bases and J 2 bases; nucleotides not matched to a gene: 8. All enrollees were roughly 18 to 100 years old and from fewer than 25 US areas. Assignments of participants to cohorts depended upon their own reported clinical history. Methods used by the authors: Quantification of nucleated cells was approximated via reference gene primer amplification. Assay used: immunoSEQ multiplex PCR; TCRdb lists only in-frame clones, some missing. Clonal size and the V and J genes are those of that table, whereas D and trimming came from the DNA. The table has 180,000 or so clones, around four fifths seen once.

The clonotype was recovered from a woman aged 50 to 65 in a cohort exposed to, infected with or recovered from COVID-19 (not recorded which). The specimen sequenced was PBMCs or T cells enriched from blood (not recorded which). The rearrangement uses TRBV5-1 and TRBJ2-3, with 9 positions matching TRBD2. The CDR3, as DNA: TGCGCCAGCGGACTAGCGCCCGTAAACACAGATACGCAGTATTTT. This encodes CASGLAPVNTDTQYF. Full variable domain (missing parts from reference TRBV5-1 and TRBJ2-3): KAGVTQTPRYLIKTRGQQVTLSCSPISGHRSVSWYQQTPGQGLQFLFEYFSETQRNKGNFPGRFSGRQFSNSRSEMNVSTLELGDSALYLCASGLAPVNTDTQYFGPGTRLTVL.